The 13 T cell receptor beta chains below all came from one sample that was sequenced in a study of regulatory T cells in long-lasting Graves disease. TCR beta libraries were built with iRepertoire HTBI primers and Arm-PCR of CDR3 regions. MiXCR, run by TCRdb on the multiplex PCR reads, gives a single entry per CDR3 protein. Altogether 530,000 or so distinct CDR3 sequences are present, roughly 16% being singletons, with the ten largest covering around 11%. Time point reported: newly diagnosed GD, antithyroid drugs for less than 3 months. From RNA extracted from PBMCs, the TCR library was made. A further study also used this sample, focusing on T cells in Graves' hyperthyroidism and ophthalmopathy.

The sample in question was peripheral blood mononuclear cells (PBMCs), obtained at new diagnosis, from a patient treated with antithyroid drugs. The receptors originated from a man aged 18 to 35 with Graves disease.

V and J are TRBV2 and TRBJ2-2, with 9 bases matching TRBD1. J lost 7 bases, V lost 1 base, and 7 bases had no gene match. Per the germline V gene, CDR1 is SNHLY and CDR2 is FYNNEI. CDR3 size: 16 residues. The CDR3 nucleotides read TGTGCCAGCAGTGAAGACGGGACAGGGAGCAGCGGGGAGCTGTTTTTT. As protein: CASSEDGTGSSGELFF. Drawing the rest from reference TRBV2 and TRBJ2-2, the complete variable domain is EPEVTQTPSHQVTQMGQEVILRCVPISNHLYFYWYRQILGQKVEFLVSFYNNEISEKSEIFDDQFSVERPDGSNFTLKIRSTKLEDSAMYFCASSEDGTGSSGELFFGEGSRLTVL.

This clonotype was detected many times. This chain joins TRBV6-1 and TRBJ2-1, with no clear D. Per the germline V gene, CDR1 is MNHNS and CDR2 is SASEGT. This CDR3 has 11 residues. Trimming shortened V by 5 bases and J by 8 bases, and 7 bases separated the two germline ends. The CDR3 nucleotides read TGTGCCAGCAGTCGTTCCCATGAGCAGTTCTTC. Translated, it gives CASSRSHEQFF.

This clonotype was found many times. This chain connects TRBV20-1 to TRBJ2-1, with 9 bases fitting TRBD2. This CDR3 is 17 amino acids long. After removal of 4 bases from V and 10 bases from J, the junction contained 20 bases not matched to a gene. The germline CDR1 and CDR2 sequences are DFQATT and SNEGSKA (reference sequence). The CDR3 region is CSATYSGSVAPTGEQFF. The CDR3 DNA reads TGCAGTGCTACCTATAGCGGGAGTGTCGCCCCAACGGGCGAGCAGTTCTTC.

This clonotype was picked up many times. The V gene is TRBV12-3 or TRBV12-4, the J gene TRBJ2-2, with a possible D match to TRBD1 (5 bases). This CDR3 is built from 15 residues. Trimming pared 3 bases from V and 2 bases from J, leaving 10 bases between. For the CDR3, the DNA is TGTGCCAGCAGTTTCCGGCAGGGAAACACCGGGGAGCTGTTTTTT. This translates into CASSFRQGNTGELFF.

The chain employs TRBV20-1 and TRBJ2-3; D tentatively fits TRBD1 or TRBD2 (5 bases each). This CDR3 is 15 amino acids long. Germline CDR1 is DFQATT and CDR2 is SNEGSKA (reference sequence). With 6 bases removed from V and 0 bases from J, the gap between germline ends came to 16 bases. CDR3 loop: CSAQRDPYSTDTQYF. Written as DNA, the CDR3 is TGCAGTGCACAGAGGGACCCGTATAGCACAGATACGCAGTATTTT.

This clonotype appeared many times. This chain connects TRBV11-2 to TRBJ2-5; perhaps TRBD1 as D (5 bases). Germline loops: CDR1 SGHAT, CDR2 FQNNGV. The CDR3 is 14 residues long. V lost 1 base and J 2 bases, leaving 8 bases between the germline ends. CDR3 protein: CASSLVQGQETQYF. The CDR3 DNA reads TGTGCCAGCAGCTTAGTTCAGGGACAAGAGACCCAGTACTTC.

The table lists this clonotype with a few counts. The chain combines TRBV18 with TRBJ2-6, with TRBD1 matching 9 bases. The CDR3 runs to 16 residues. The J segment lost 0 bases and the V segment lost 3 bases, leaving 0 bases of the junction unmatched. The germline V gene encodes CDR1 KGHSH and CDR2 LQKENI. The CDR3 nucleotides are TGTGCCAGCTCACCGACAGGGGGCTCTGGGGCCAACGTCCTGACTTTC. Protein product: CASSPTGGSGANVLTF.

This clonotype was seen repeatedly, ten times or more. The CDR3: CASSFSASSYNEQFF. The DNA of the CDR3 is TGTGCCAGCAGCTTCTCGGCGAGCTCCTACAATGAGCAGTTCTTC. The chain combines TRBV7-9 with TRBJ2-1; no clear D gene. Germline CDR1 reads SEHNR; CDR2 reads FQNEAQ (reference sequence). Trimming shortened V by 3 bases and J by 0 bases, and 9 bases separated the two germline ends. The CDR3 spans 15 residues.

This clonotype was counted a few times. The gene calls are TRBV29-1 and TRBJ1-2, with a possible D match to TRBD1 (6 bases). Germline V gene sequence: CDR1 SQVTM, CDR2 ANQGSEA. The CDR3 sequence is 15 residues long. V lost 7 bases to trimming and J lost 4 bases, with 22 bases between them. CDR3 residues: CSAQVFFDRFYGYTF. CDR3 coding DNA: TGCAGCGCGCAGGTTTTTTTCGACAGGTTCTATGGCTACACCTTC.

The sample holds many counts of this clonotype. The gene calls are TRBV5-1 and TRBJ2-7; 8 bases map to TRBD2. Germline-derived CDR1 and CDR2 are SGHRS and YFSETQ. Losses at the gene ends were 0 bases for V and 3 bases for J; bases not matched to a gene: 5. The CDR3 is 15 amino acids. CDR3 bases: TGCGCCAGCAGCTTGGGGCGGGGGGCGGACTACGAGCAGTACTTC. Translation: CASSLGRGADYEQYF. Filled out from reference TRBV5-1 and TRBJ2-7, the complete variable domain reads KAGVTQTPRYLIKTRGQQVTLSCSPISGHRSVSWYQQTPGQGLQFLFEYFSETQRNKGNFPGRFSGRQFSNSRSEMNVSTLELGDSALYLCASSLGRGADYEQYFGPGTRLTVT.

The chain couples TRBV25-1 to TRBJ2-5, with D tentatively TRBD1 (6 bases). The germline V and J ends were trimmed by 7 bases and 3 bases, with 9 bases remaining between them. This CDR3 region has 12 residues. The germline CDR1 and CDR2 sequences are MGHDK and SYGVNS. DNA for the CDR3: TGTGCCAGCACCCCAGGGGAAGAGACCCAGTACTTC. Translation: CASTPGEETQYF.

DNA of the CDR3: TGCAGTGCGCACAGGGGGGTCAATCAGCCCCAGCATTTT. Protein product: CSAHRGVNQPQHF. V gene TRBV20-1 combines with J gene TRBJ1-5; 8 bases align to TRBD1. The CDR3 loop spans 13 amino acids. Trimming cost V 6 bases and J 3 bases; bases outside gene matches: 4. CDR1 is DFQATT, CDR2 SNEGSKA, per germline (reference sequence).

The sample holds many counts of this clonotype. The rearrangement uses TRBV3-1 and TRBJ2-3, with D perhaps TRBD1 (6 bases). CDR1 LGHDT and CDR2 YNNKEL come from the germline V gene (reference sequence). The CDR3 totals 17 residues. Trimming removed 0 bases at V and 2 bases at J, with 15 bases between. The CDR3 sequence is CASSQDPAGANTDTQYF. CDR3 DNA: TGTGCCAGCAGCCAAGATCCTGCAGGGGCCAACACAGATACGCAGTATTTT.